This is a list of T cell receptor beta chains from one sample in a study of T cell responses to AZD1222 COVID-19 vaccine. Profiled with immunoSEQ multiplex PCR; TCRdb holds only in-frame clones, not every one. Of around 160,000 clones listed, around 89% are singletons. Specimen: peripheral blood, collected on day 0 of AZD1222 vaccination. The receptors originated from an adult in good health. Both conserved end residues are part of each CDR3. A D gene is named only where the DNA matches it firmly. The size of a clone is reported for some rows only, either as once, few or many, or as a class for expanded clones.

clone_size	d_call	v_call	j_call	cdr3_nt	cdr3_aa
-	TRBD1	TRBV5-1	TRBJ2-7	TGCGCCAGCAGCTTCGAAGGACAGGGGTACGAGCAGTACTTC	CASSFEGQGYEQYF
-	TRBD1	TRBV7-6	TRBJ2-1	TGTGCCAGCAGCTTGTTGGGCGCAGGGGGCTCCTACAATGAGCAGTTCTTC	CASSLLGAGGSYNEQFF
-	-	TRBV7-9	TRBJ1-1	TGTGCCAGCAGCCGTGATCGGGTTCAGACTGAAGCTTTCTTT	CASSRDRVQTEAFF
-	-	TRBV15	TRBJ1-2	TGTGCCACCACCAAAGCCAAGGATCGGAACTCTGGCTACACCTTC	CATTKAKDRNSGYTF
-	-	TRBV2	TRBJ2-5	TGTGCCAGCTGCGGGACTCTCCAAGAGACCCAGTACTTC	CASCGTLQETQYF
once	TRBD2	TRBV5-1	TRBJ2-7	TGCGCCAGCAGCTTCTTAGCGGGGGGCCCCTACGAGCAGTACTTC	CASSFLAGGPYEQYF
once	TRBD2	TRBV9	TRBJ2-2	TGTGCCAGCAGCGTGGGACTAACTACCGGGGAGCTGTTTTTT	CASSVGLTTGELFF
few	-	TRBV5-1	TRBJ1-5	TGCGCCAGCAGCTTGGGGGCAGGACGCGGCAATCAGCCCCAGCATTTT	CASSLGAGRGNQPQHF
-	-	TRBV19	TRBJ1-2	TGTGCCAGTAGCTCTCGGGGGCGGTGGAATGGCTACACCTTC	CASSSRGRWNGYTF
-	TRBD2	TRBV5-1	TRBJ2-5	TGCGCCAGCAGCTCGGGGGGAGACCAGACCCAGTACTTC	CASSSGGDQTQYF
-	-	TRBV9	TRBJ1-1	TGTGCCAGCAGCCTACAGAGGAACACTGAAGCTTTCTTT	CASSLQRNTEAFF
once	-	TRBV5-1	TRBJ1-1	TGCGCCAGCAACGGGGTAGGACAGCCGAACACTGAAGCTTTCTTT	CASNGVGQPNTEAFF
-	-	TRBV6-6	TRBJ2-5	TGTGCCAGCAGTTACTCCCACGGGCGACTAGAGACCCAGTACTTC	CASSYSHGRLETQYF
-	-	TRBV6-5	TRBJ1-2	TGTGCCAGCAGTCAACGTTTAACAGGGTATGGCTACACCTTC	CASSQRLTGYGYTF
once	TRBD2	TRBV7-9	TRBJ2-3	TGTGCCAGCAGCCCTCAAGCGGGGGGGACAGATACGCAGTATTTT	CASSPQAGGTDTQYF
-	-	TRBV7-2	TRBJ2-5	TGTGCCAGCAGCTTAGATCAGAGGGCAAGGACCCAGTACTTC	CASSLDQRARTQYF
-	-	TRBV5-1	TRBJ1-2	TGCGCCAGCAGCTTGACAGGGAGCTTAGGTGGCTACACCTTC	CASSLTGSLGGYTF
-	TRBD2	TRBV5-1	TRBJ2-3	TGCGCCAGCAGCCCAAACCCTAGCGGGGGGATCACAGATACGCAGTATTTT	CASSPNPSGGITDTQYF
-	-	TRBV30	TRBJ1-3	TGTGCCTGGAGTGGTCATGCGGGTGGAAACACCATATATTTT	CAWSGHAGGNTIYF
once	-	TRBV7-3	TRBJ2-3	TGTGCCAGCACCTCCACAGGACTCCCCACAGATACGCAGTATTTT	CASTSTGLPTDTQYF
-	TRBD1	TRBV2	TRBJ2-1	TGTGCCAGCAGTGTACAGGGGATCGATGAGCAGTTCTTC	CASSVQGIDEQFF
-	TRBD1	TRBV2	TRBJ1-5	TGTGCCAGCAGGACCGGGACAGGGCACAATCAGCCCCAGCATTTT	CASRTGTGHNQPQHF
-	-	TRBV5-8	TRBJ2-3	TGTGCCAGCAGTCTTCAGGGAGCTAGCACAGATACGCAGTATTTT	CASSLQGASTDTQYF
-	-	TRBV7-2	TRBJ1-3	TGTGCCAGCAGCTTAGAAGTCCGAAACACCATATATTTT	CASSLEVRNTIYF
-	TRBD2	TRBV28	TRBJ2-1	TGTGCCAGCAGTAGTAGCGGGGGCCCTTCCTACAATGAGCAGTTCTTC	CASSSSGGPSYNEQFF
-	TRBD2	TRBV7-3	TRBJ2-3	TGTGCCAGCAGCTCATTACCTAGCGGGGTCCAGAATACGCAGTATTTT	CASSSLPSGVQNTQYF
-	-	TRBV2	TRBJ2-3	TGTGCCAGCAGTGAACACCGCCTAGCGACAGATACGCAGTATTTT	CASSEHRLATDTQYF
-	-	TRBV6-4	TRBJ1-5	TGTGCCAGCAGTGCCAGGGAGGGGATTCAGCCCCAGCATTTT	CASSAREGIQPQHF
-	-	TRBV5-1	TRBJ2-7	TGCGCCAGCAATGAAAGACCGGGACAAAACTACGAGCAGTACTTC	CASNERPGQNYEQYF
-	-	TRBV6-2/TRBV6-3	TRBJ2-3	TGTGCCAGCAGTTACAAGGACTACCCGAACACAGATACGCAGTATTTT	CASSYKDYPNTDTQYF
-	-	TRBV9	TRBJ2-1	TGTGCCAGCAGCGTAGATGGGGGGTCCTACAATGAGCAGTTCTTC	CASSVDGGSYNEQFF
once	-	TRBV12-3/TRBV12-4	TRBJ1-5	TGTGCCAGCAGTAGGGAAAGCAATCAGCCCCAGCATTTT	CASSRESNQPQHF
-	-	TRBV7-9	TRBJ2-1	TGTGCCAGCAGCTTGTGGAGAAACTCCTACAATGAGCAGTTCTTC	CASSLWRNSYNEQFF
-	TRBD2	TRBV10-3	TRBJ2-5	TGTGCCATCAGCTTCGCGCCGGGACTAGAGGAGACCCAGTACTTC	CAISFAPGLEETQYF
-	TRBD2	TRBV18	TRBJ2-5	TGTGCCAGCTCACCTACTAGCGGGGGGGCCGAGACCCAGTACTTC	CASSPTSGGAETQYF
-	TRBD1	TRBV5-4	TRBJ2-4	TGTGCCAGCAGCTCCCCCGGGACAGACGCCAAAAACATTCAGTACTTC	CASSSPGTDAKNIQYF
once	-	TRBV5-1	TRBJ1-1	TGCGCCAGCAGCGACGACAGGAGCATGACTGAAGCTTTCTTT	CASSDDRSMTEAFF
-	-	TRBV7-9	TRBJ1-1	TGTGCCAGCAGATTGACAGTGAACACTGAAGCTTTCTTT	CASRLTVNTEAFF
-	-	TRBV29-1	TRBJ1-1	TGCAGCGGGAGTAACAACATGAACACTGAAGCTTTCTTT	CSGSNNMNTEAFF
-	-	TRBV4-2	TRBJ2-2	TGTGCCAGCAGCCATGGTGGGGGCAGGACCGGGGAGCTGTTTTTT	CASSHGGGRTGELFF
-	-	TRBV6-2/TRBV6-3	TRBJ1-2	TGTGCCAGCAGACCTCGTGGGACCGGGTTCCGCTACACCTTC	CASRPRGTGFRYTF
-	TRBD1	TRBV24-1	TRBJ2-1	TGTGCCACCAGTGCTGCTCCGGGACAGGGACTATACAATGAGCAGTTCTTC	CATSAAPGQGLYNEQFF
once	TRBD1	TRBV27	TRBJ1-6	TGTGCCAGCACCATGGGACAGCTTGGTTCACCCCTCCACTTT	CASTMGQLGSPLHF
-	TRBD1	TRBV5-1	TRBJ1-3	TGCGCCAGCAGCTTCGGGGACAGAGGAGGAAACACCATATATTTT	CASSFGDRGGNTIYF
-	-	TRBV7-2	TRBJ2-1	TGTGCCAGCACTCTCATGGGGGTCTCCTACAATGAGCAGTTCTTC	CASTLMGVSYNEQFF
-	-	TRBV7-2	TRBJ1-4	TGTGCCAGCAGCTTAGCGGGGTACCCCAATGAAAAACTGTTTTTT	CASSLAGYPNEKLFF
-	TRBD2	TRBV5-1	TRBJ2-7	TGCGCCAGCACCTTGGAGCCTAGCGGGGGAGCTGAGCAGTACTTC	CASTLEPSGGAEQYF
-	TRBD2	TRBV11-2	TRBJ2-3	TGTGCCAGCAGCTTAGTAGCGGGGCGAACAGATACGCAGTATTTT	CASSLVAGRTDTQYF
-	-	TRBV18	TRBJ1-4	TGTGCCAGCTCACCTTACGGGAGGGATTTCCGCGATAATGAAAAACTGTTTTTT	CASSPYGRDFRDNEKLFF